This T cell receptor (beta chain) was retrieved from a study of cytomegalovirus exposure and HLA in healthy donors. Study-level background: Some 85 million unique TCRs from HLA-typed donors were held in an early data release.

A few counts support this clone. Its antigen is undetermined. 60 Vbeta and 13 Jbeta primers were used in PCR. Libraries were prepared by immunoSEQ multiplex PCR; TCRdb keeps only in-frame clonotypes and omits some of them. The table includes around 120,000 clones, 81% detected once. The germline gives CDR1 MNHEY, CDR2 SMNVEV (reference sequence). The CDR3 totals 16 residues. After removal of 5 bases from V and 7 bases from J, the junction contained 7 bases not matched to a gene. General study points: In a later analysis, TCR association rates varied by HLA locus: DRB1 most, HLA-C fewest. The study found most TCR sequences rare, yet found some public TCRs in many donors. In an earlier analysis, productive rearrangement rates for most beta V segments clustered near 87% or 30%.

Sequencing used PBMCs. This chain connects TRBV27 to TRBJ2-2, with 13 bases matching TRBD2. The receptor comes from a man between 18 and 35 years old in good health and CMV-seronegative. For the CDR3, the DNA is TGTGCCAGCAGTCCTGGACTAGCGGGGGTCATCGGGGAGCTGTTTTTT. This encodes CASSPGLAGVIGELFF.